This note documents a single T cell receptor beta chain sequence. No antigen is known for it. The data belong to a study of CD8 T cells in Susac syndrome. Findings of the study overall: The authors acknowledged that the study's TCR sequencing and HLA analysis involved relatively few individuals.

An input of about 0.5 to 1 ug of RNA was subjected to reverse transcription using random hexamers. Multiplex immunoSEQ PCR targeted 54 Vbeta and 13 Jbeta TCR beta segments. TCRdb re-analysed the immunoSEQ multiplex PCR reads in MiXCR, keeping a single row per CDR3 protein. Of about 66,000 distinct CDR3 sequences listed, roughly 94% are singletons. V was pared by 3 bases and J by 4 bases, with 14 bases between. Germline CDR1 is KGHDR and CDR2 is SFDVKD. The CDR3 runs to 15 residues. The chain has TRBV24-1 and TRBJ1-2, with D possibly TRBD1 on 5 matching bases. The TCR originated in a human donor with multiple sclerosis. Sequencing was performed on CD8+ T cells from PBMCs. CDR3 sequence: CATSDDGTNFYGYTF. CDR3 nucleotide sequence: TGTGCCACCAGTGATGACGGGACGAACTTCTATGGCTACACCTTC.